The entry below describes one T cell receptor (beta chain). Its antigen is currently unknown. The sample comes from a study of cytomegalovirus exposure and HLA in healthy donors. The V gene's germline CDR1 is SGHTA and CDR2 FQGTGA. The junction had 5 bases not matched to a gene; V was cut back by 4 bases and J by 6 bases. This CDR3 has 13 residues. Study results and limitations: Both high specificity and high sensitivity reportedly marked the classifier's diagnosis of cytomegalovirus status.

TCRdb's table, derived via immunoSEQ multiplex PCR, lists solely in-frame clones and lacks some. The sample contains 90,000 to 130,000 clones, around 85% of which appear only once. This chain joins TRBV7-3 and TRBJ1-2, with TRBD1 matching 7 bases. The clonotype was recovered from a woman aged 18-30 years in good health and CMV-seronegative. Source material: PBMCs. The CDR3 loop is CASSYGQADGYTF. DNA for the CDR3: TGTGCCAGCAGCTACGGACAGGCTGATGGCTACACCTTC.